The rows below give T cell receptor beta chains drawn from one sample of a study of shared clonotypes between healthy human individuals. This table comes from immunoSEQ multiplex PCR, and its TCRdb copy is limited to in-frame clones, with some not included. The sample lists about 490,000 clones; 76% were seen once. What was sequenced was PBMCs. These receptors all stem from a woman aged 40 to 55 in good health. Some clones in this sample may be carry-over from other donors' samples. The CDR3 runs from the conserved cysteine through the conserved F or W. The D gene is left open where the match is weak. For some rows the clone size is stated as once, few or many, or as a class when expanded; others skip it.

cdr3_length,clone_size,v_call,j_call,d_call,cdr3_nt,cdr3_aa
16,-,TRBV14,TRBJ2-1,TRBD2,TGTGCCAGCAGCCCGCGGACTAGCGGGTACTACAATGAGCAGTTCTTC,CASSPRTSGYYNEQFF
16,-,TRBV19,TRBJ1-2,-,TGTGCCAGTAGTACTCAGATATACAAACCTTTCGATGGCTACACCTTC,CASSTQIYKPFDGYTF
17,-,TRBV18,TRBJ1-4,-,TGTGCCAGCTCACCACCGTCAGGGACCTCAACTAATGAAAAACTGTTTTTT,CASSPPSGTSTNEKLFF
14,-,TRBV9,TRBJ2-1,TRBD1,TGTGCCAGCAGCGTTGGACAGGACAACAATGAGCAGTTCTTC,CASSVGQDNNEQFF
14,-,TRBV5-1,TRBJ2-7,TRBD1,TGCGCCAGCAGGCCAGGGGGTCCCTCCTACGAGCAGTACTTC,CASRPGGPSYEQYF
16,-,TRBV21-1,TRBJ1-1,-,TGTGCCAGCAGCTTACCAGGGGGGGCAGCGAACACTGAAGCTTTCTTT,CASSLPGGAANTEAFF
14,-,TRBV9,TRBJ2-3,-,TGTGCCAGCAGCGGGGGCCGGGGGTCAGATACGCAGTATTTT,CASSGGRGSDTQYF
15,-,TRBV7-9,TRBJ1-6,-,TGTGCCAGCAGCTTAGCAGGGATCTATAATTCACCCCTCCACTTT,CASSLAGIYNSPLHF
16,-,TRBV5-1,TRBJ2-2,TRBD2,TGCGCCAGCAGCCCTACTAGCGGGAGGTTTGACGGGGAGCTGTTTTTT,CASSPTSGRFDGELFF
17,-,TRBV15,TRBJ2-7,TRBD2,TGTGCCACCAGCAGAGCCCTATCTAGCGGGAGTACCTACGAGCAGTACTTC,CATSRALSSGSTYEQYF
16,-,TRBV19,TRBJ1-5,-,TGTGCCAGTAGCCGGATAACCCTCTCCGTTGGTCAGCCCCAGCATTTT,CASSRITLSVGQPQHF
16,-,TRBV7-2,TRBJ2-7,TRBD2,TGTGCCAGCAGCTTAGGGGGTAGCGGGAGACAAAACGAGCAGTACTTC,CASSLGGSGRQNEQYF
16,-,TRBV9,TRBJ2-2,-,TGTGCCAGCAGCGTAGGGTTAGTAGGGTACACCGGGGAGCTGTTTTTT,CASSVGLVGYTGELFF
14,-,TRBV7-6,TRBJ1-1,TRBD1,TGTGCCAGCAGCCCACGGGACAGGGTCACTGAAGCTTTCTTT,CASSPRDRVTEAFF
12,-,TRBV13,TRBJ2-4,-,TGTGCCAGCGGGATAGCCAAAAACATTCAGTACTTC,CASGIAKNIQYF
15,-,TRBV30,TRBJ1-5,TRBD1,TGTGCCTGGAAAGGACAGGGGGCTAACAATCAGCCCCAGCATTTT,CAWKGQGANNQPQHF
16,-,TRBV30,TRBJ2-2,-,TGTGCCTGGAGTGTACCCGGGACGCTGAACACCGGGGAGCTGTTTTTT,CAWSVPGTLNTGELFF
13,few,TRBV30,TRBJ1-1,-,TGTGCCTGGAGTAATCAGGTGAACACTGAAGCTTTCTTT,CAWSNQVNTEAFF
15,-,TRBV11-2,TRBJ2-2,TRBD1,TGTGCCAGCAGCTTAGACAGGGGGCGGTACGGGGAGCTGTTTTTT,CASSLDRGRYGELFF
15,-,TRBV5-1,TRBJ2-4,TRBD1,TGCGCCAGCAGCGCCGGGACAGGGGCCAAAAACATTCAGTACTTC,CASSAGTGAKNIQYF
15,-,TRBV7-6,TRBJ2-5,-,TGTGCCAGCAGCCCGGTGAACGGGAACCAAGAGACCCAGTACTTC,CASSPVNGNQETQYF
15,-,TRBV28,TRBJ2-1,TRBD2,TGTGCCACTCGGCCGGGACTAAGGGTTTACAATGAGCAGTTCTTC,CATRPGLRVYNEQFF
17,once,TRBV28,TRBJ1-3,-,TGTGCCAGCAGTCCCCCGTTGGGGGGAATCGCTGGAAACACCATATATTTT,CASSPPLGGIAGNTIYF
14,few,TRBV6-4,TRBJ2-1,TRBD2,TGTGCCAGCAGTGCCGTGGGGACTAGTGGTGAGCAGTTCTTC,CASSAVGTSGEQFF
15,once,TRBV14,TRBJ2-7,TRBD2,TGTGCCAGCAGCCCCCATAGCGGGAGGGCTTACGAGCAGTACTTC,CASSPHSGRAYEQYF
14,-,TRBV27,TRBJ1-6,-,TGTGCCAGCAGTTTTCGAGGATATAATTCACCCCTCCACTTT,CASSFRGYNSPLHF
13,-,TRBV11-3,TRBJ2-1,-,TGTGCCAGCAGCGCATTGTTGTCAGCTGAGCAGTTCTTC,CASSALLSAEQFF
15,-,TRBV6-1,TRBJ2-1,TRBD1,TGTGCCAGCACCCGGGACAGGGGGCCGAACAATGAGCAGTTCTTC,CASTRDRGPNNEQFF
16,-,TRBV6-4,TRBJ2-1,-,TGTGCCAGCAGCGACGCAGCGGCCGCACCGTACAATGAGCAGTTCTTC,CASSDAAAAPYNEQFF
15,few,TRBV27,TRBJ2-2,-,TGTGCCAGCTCTTGGATGGCAGCTGGGCGGGGGGAGCTGTTTTTT,CASSWMAAGRGELFF
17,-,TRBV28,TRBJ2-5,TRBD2,TGTGCCAGCAGTGTTCGGGGGACACTAGCGGGAGTTGAGACCCAGTACTTC,CASSVRGTLAGVETQYF
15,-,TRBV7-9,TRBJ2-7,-,TGTGCCAGCAGCTCAACAGGGTCTGTGGACTACGAGCAGTACTTC,CASSSTGSVDYEQYF
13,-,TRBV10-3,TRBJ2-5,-,TGTGCCATCAGAAAACAGGTGGGGGAGACCCAGTACTTC,CAIRKQVGETQYF
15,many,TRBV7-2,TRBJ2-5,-,TGTGCCAGCAGCAAAGAGATCTGGGGGAGCGTGACCCAGTACTTC,CASSKEIWGSVTQYF
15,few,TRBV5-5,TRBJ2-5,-,TGTGCCAGCAGCCGGATCGTAGCGAACCAAGAGACCCAGTACTTC,CASSRIVANQETQYF